These 26 T cell receptor beta chains originate from one sample sequenced in a study of shared clonotypes between healthy human individuals. The method was immunoSEQ multiplex PCR; TCRdb's version includes in-frame clones alone and lacks a portion of them. The sample consists of a few million clones, around nine tenths of them appearing once. Sequences were obtained from naive CD4+ T cells sorted from blood. Sample subset: CD45RA+ positively selected. The receptor set was obtained from a man aged 18 to 35 in good health.

The rearrangement uses TRBV5-1 and TRBJ1-1; D possibly corresponds to TRBD1 (6 bases). The germline gives CDR1 SGHRS, CDR2 YFSETQ. The CDR3 is made up of 18 amino acids. The germline V and J ends were trimmed by 0 bases and 0 bases, with 18 bases remaining between them. The CDR3 loop is CASSLGENRERVNTEAFF. The DNA of the CDR3 is TGCGCCAGCAGCTTGGGCGAGAACAGGGAGAGGGTGAACACTGAAGCTTTCTTT. The full variable domain, its missing parts supplied by reference TRBV5-1 and TRBJ1-1, is KAGVTQTPRYLIKTRGQQVTLSCSPISGHRSVSWYQQTPGQGLQFLFEYFSETQRNKGNFPGRFSGRQFSNSRSEMNVSTLELGDSALYLCASSLGENRERVNTEAFFGQGTRLTVV.

The chain links TRBV29-1 to TRBJ1-4; 7 positions agree with TRBD1. Germline V gene data show CDR1 as SQVTM and CDR2 as ANQGSEA. V was pared by 7 bases and J by 8 bases, with 10 bases of the junction left unmatched. The CDR3 has 13 residues. The CDR3 sequence: CSGYTGVDEKLFF. CDR3 DNA: TGCAGCGGGTATACAGGGGTAGACGAAAAACTGTTTTTT.

This clone was counted between two and nine times. Different DNA sequences within this sample yield the same CDR3. This sequence joins TRBV28 and TRBJ1-2; D is undetermined. Germline V gene lookup returns CDR1 MDHEN and CDR2 SYDVKM. Trimming pared 6 bases from V and 2 bases from J, leaving 4 bases between. This CDR3 contains 11 residues. The CDR3 sequence: CASRVNYGYTF. CDR3 nucleotides: TGTGCCAGCAGGGTAAACTATGGCTACACCTTC.

The V and J genes are TRBV7-2 and TRBJ1-5, with 10 bases fitting TRBD1. The CDR3 consists of 16 residues. The germline gives CDR1 SGHTA, CDR2 FQGNSA. Germline trimming cut 2 bases from V and 8 bases from J; bases unmatched to any gene: 9. The CDR3: CASSLFGTGVAEPQHF. CDR3 sequence (DNA): TGTGCCAGCAGCTTATTTGGGACAGGGGTCGCGGAGCCCCAGCATTTT.

The rearrangement uses TRBV30 and TRBJ2-5, with 7 bases identical to TRBD2. The end of the DNA aligns better with TRBJ2-7, so the J call may be wrong. Germline V gene lookup returns CDR1 GTSNPN and CDR2 SVGIG (reference sequence). This CDR3 is built from 12 residues. CDR3 nucleotides: TGTGCCTGGAGTGTGCTAGCGGTCGAGCAGTACTTC. It translates to CAWSVLAVEQYF.

V usage is TRBV28 and J usage is TRBJ1-2, with D possibly TRBD1 on 5 matching bases. The CDR3 runs to 16 residues. V dropped 5 bases and J dropped 3 bases, with 19 bases sitting between them. Germline V lookup: CDR1 MDHEN, CDR2 SYDVKM. The CDR3 region is CASSTPPGGGDYGYTF. For the CDR3, the DNA is TGTGCCAGCAGTACCCCCCCCGGGGGGGGAGACTATGGCTACACCTTC.

V and J are TRBV5-6 and TRBJ2-3; 9 nucleotides match TRBD1. The CDR3 is 16 amino acids. Per the germline V gene, CDR1 is SGHDT and CDR2 is YYEEEE. Unmatched junction bases numbered 8, after V lost 4 bases and J lost 2 bases. The CDR3 loop is CASSLPRDRDTDTQYF. DNA for the CDR3: TGTGCCAGCAGCCTTCCTCGGGACAGGGACACAGATACGCAGTATTTT.

The CDR3 DNA reads TGTGCCAGCAGCTTGTTTACAGCTACGAACACTGAAGCTTTCTTT. This codes for CASSLFTATNTEAFF. This chain links TRBV5-5 with TRBJ1-1; D not certain. The CDR3 length is 15 residues. Germline CDR1 is SGHKS and CDR2 is YYEKEE (reference sequence). With 1 base removed from V and 1 base from J, the gap between germline ends came to 11 bases.

To note about this clone: Other DNA sequences from this sample encode an identical CDR3 as well. The chain employs TRBV7-2 and TRBJ2-7; D is ambiguous. In germline, CDR1 is SGHTA, CDR2 FQGNSA. CDR3 length equals 11 residues. The V gene lost 1 base and the J gene lost 4 bases, with 2 bases spanning the gap. The CDR3 coding sequence is TGTGCCAGCAGCTTAGATTACGAGCAGTACTTC. This sequence encodes CASSLDYEQYF.

J is TRBJ1-2 and V is TRBV19; D gene uncertain. V dropped 4 bases and J dropped 2 bases, with 11 bases sitting between them. From germline, CDR1 is LNHDA and CDR2 SQIVND (reference sequence). The CDR3 runs to 14 residues. CDR3 sequence: CASSTIDWNYGYTF. CDR3 coding DNA: TGTGCCAGTAGTACGATTGACTGGAACTATGGCTACACCTTC. Together with reference TRBV19 and TRBJ1-2, the CDR3 gives the full variable domain: DGGITQSPKYLFRKEGQNVTLSCEQNLNHDAMYWYRQDPGQGLRLIYYSQIVNDFQKGDIAEGYSVSREKKESFPLTVTSAQKNPTAFYLCASSTIDWNYGYTFGSGTRLTVV.

This chain uses TRBV7-9 with TRBJ1-1; D is perhaps TRBD1 (5 bases). CDR1 and CDR2 from the germline V gene are SEHNR and FQNEAQ (reference sequence). V shed 6 bases and J shed 1 base, with 12 bases lying between them. CDR3 length: 14 amino acids. CDR3 sequence: CASRRDSSNTEAFF. CDR3 bases: TGTGCCAGCAGGCGGGACTCCTCGAACACTGAAGCTTTCTTT.

CDR3 protein: CASAFGTGGNTIYF. Here the CDR3 DNA reads TGTGCCAGCGCCTTCGGGACAGGTGGAAACACCATATATTTT. The chain links TRBV25-1 to TRBJ1-3; TRBD1 agrees at 8 bases. With 8 bases clipped from V and 3 bases from J, the junction kept 6 bases outside the gene matches. This CDR3 has 14 residues. Germline V gene lookup returns CDR1 MGHDK and CDR2 SYGVNS.

A remark on this clone: Other DNA sequences in this specimen translate into the identical CDR3. The chain carries TRBV18 and TRBJ2-2, with D possibly matching TRBD1 (6 bases). CDR3 length: 15 amino acids. V was trimmed by 3 bases and J by 0 bases, leaving 8 bases between them. CDR1 KGHSH and CDR2 LQKENI come from the germline V gene. CDR3 amino acids: CASSPGQTNTGELFF. The CDR3 bases are TGTGCCAGCTCACCCGGACAGACGAACACCGGGGAGCTGTTTTTT. Combining the CDR3 with reference TRBV18 and TRBJ2-2 gives the whole variable domain NAGVMQNPRHLVRRRGQEARLRCSPMKGHSHVYWYRQLPEEGLKFMVYLQKENIIDESGMPKERFSAEFPKEGPSILRIQQVVRGDSAAYFCASSPGQTNTGELFFGEGSRLTVL.

This rearrangement joins TRBV7-9 to TRBJ2-4, with D tentatively TRBD2 (7 bases). V lost 5 bases to trimming and J lost 8 bases, with 19 bases between them. Germline CDR1 and CDR2: SEHNR and FQNEAQ (reference sequence). The CDR3 extends over 15 amino acids. The CDR3 protein is CASSQGIRTSDIQYF. The CDR3 region has the DNA TGTGCCAGCAGCCAGGGGATCAGGACTAGTGACATTCAGTACTTC.

The chain has TRBV19 and TRBJ2-5, with 7 positions matching TRBD2. The CDR3 runs to 14 residues. Germline assignment: CDR1 LNHDA and CDR2 SQIVND (reference sequence). V was clipped by 1 base and J by 5 bases; unmatched bases: 4. This CDR3 reads CASSIGEGLETQYF. The CDR3 DNA sequence: TGTGCCAGTAGTATAGGGGAGGGGCTGGAGACCCAGTACTTC. Full variable domain (missing parts from reference TRBV19 and TRBJ2-5): DGGITQSPKYLFRKEGQNVTLSCEQNLNHDAMYWYRQDPGQGLRLIYYSQIVNDFQKGDIAEGYSVSREKKESFPLTVTSAQKNPTAFYLCASSIGEGLETQYFGPGTRLLVL.

This chain uses TRBV6-5 with TRBJ1-2; TRBD1 matches at 7 bases. This CDR3 region has 15 residues. The germline V gene has CDR1 MNHEY and CDR2 SVGAGI. The V segment lost 4 bases and the J segment 8 bases; nucleotides outside the gene matches: 13. The CDR3 DNA reads TGTGCCAGCAGTTGGGGCCGTTACAGGGGTGACGGCTACACCTTC. The encoded protein is CASSWGRYRGDGYTF.

As regards this clone: Other DNA sequences within the sample encode an identical CDR3. This chain joins TRBV6-1 and TRBJ2-3; D uncertain. The CDR3 has 12 residues. The germline V gene encodes CDR1 MNHNS and CDR2 SASEGT. Trimming took 4 bases from V and 5 from J, leaving 7 bases between them. The CDR3 nucleotides read TGTGCCAGCAGTGTTAAAGGAGATACGCAGTATTTT. This translates into CASSVKGDTQYF.

This sequence joins TRBV7-2 and TRBJ1-6, with 8 bases that match TRBD1. Per the germline V gene, CDR1 is SGHTA and CDR2 is FQGNSA. This CDR3 comprises 15 residues. V shed 1 base, J shed 10 bases, and the junction held 6 bases outside the gene matches. The CDR3 region has the DNA TGTGCCAGCAGCTTAGGGACAGGGTTAAGATCACCCCTCCACTTT. Translated: CASSLGTGLRSPLHF.

The chain employs TRBV7-2 and TRBJ2-2; TRBD1 matches 10 bases. Germline CDR1 and CDR2: SGHTA and FQGNSA. The CDR3 runs to 16 residues. The V gene end was trimmed by 5 bases and the J gene end by 5 bases; junction bases not matched to a gene: 8. CDR3 nucleotides: TGTGCCAGCAGCGGCGACAGGGGGCGTTGGACCGGGGAGCTGTTTTTT. Translating gives CASSGDRGRWTGELFF.

V gene TRBV6-5 combines with J gene TRBJ2-7; 7 bases fit TRBD1. This CDR3 has 13 residues. Germline CDR1 and CDR2: MNHEY and SVGAGI. The V and J ends lost 6 bases and 1 base, in that order; junction bases with no gene match: 3. The CDR3 protein is CASRKGASYEQYF. The CDR3 coding sequence is TGTGCCAGCAGAAAGGGGGCTTCCTACGAGCAGTACTTC.

V and J are TRBV7-8 and TRBJ2-1; 11 bases are shared with TRBD2. Germline V lookup: CDR1 SGHVS, CDR2 FQNEAQ. V lost 6 bases to trimming and J lost 4 bases; unmatched junction nucleotides: 5. The CDR3 contains 15 residues. For the CDR3, the DNA is TGTGCCAGCAGGGAGGGACTAGCGGATTACAATGAGCAGTTCTTC. Its protein product is CASREGLADYNEQFF.

About this clone itself: The same CDR3 arises from other DNA sequences in this sample as well. The rearrangement links TRBV27 to TRBJ2-1; TRBD2 is a possible D gene (6 bases). CDR3 length equals 15 residues. V gave up 7 bases and J gave up 3 bases, with 16 bases separating them. Looked up from germline, CDR1 is MNHEY and CDR2 is SMNVEV (reference sequence). DNA of the CDR3: TGTGCCAGCACCCGGTCCGGGAGTAGCTACAATGAGCAGTTCTTC. It is translated as CASTRSGSSYNEQFF.

This chain connects TRBV10-3 to TRBJ1-1; D unclear. Germline CDR1 is ENHRY and CDR2 is SYGVKD. V lost 10 bases and J lost 1, with 13 bases in between. This CDR3 has 13 amino acids. The CDR3 DNA is TGTGCCACCACCCCCCATGAGAACACTGAAGCTTTCTTT. This codes for CATTPHENTEAFF.

Regarding this clone: Other DNA sequences within the sample encode an identical CDR3. The V gene is TRBV6-5, the J gene TRBJ1-5, with 9 bases matching TRBD1. Unmatched junction bases numbered 0, after V lost 2 bases and J lost 7 bases. The CDR3 loop spans 13 amino acids. Germline V lookup: CDR1 MNHEY, CDR2 SVGAGI. This chain's CDR3 is CASSYTGGQPQHF. The CDR3 DNA follows: TGTGCCAGCAGTTACACAGGGGGCCAGCCCCAGCATTTT.

V usage is TRBV28 and J usage is TRBJ1-5; a weak D match, TRBD1 (6 bases). The CDR3 covers 14 residues. Deletions cut 10 bases from V and 8 bases from J, with 21 bases between. Germline values: CDR1 MDHEN, CDR2 SYDVKM. CDR3 nucleotides: TGTGCCATCCCAGGGGAGGGGAGTAGGAAGCCCCAGCATTTT. Its protein is CAIPGEGSRKPQHF.

CDR3 nucleotide sequence: TGTGCCAGCAGTGCGGAGTCGAAGGGCAATGAGCAGTTCTTC. This encodes CASSAESKGNEQFF. The gene calls are TRBV2 and TRBJ2-1; D is undetermined. The CDR3 loop spans 14 amino acids. Germline V gene sequence: CDR1 SNHLY, CDR2 FYNNEI. Trimming removed 4 bases at V and 6 bases at J, with 13 bases between.